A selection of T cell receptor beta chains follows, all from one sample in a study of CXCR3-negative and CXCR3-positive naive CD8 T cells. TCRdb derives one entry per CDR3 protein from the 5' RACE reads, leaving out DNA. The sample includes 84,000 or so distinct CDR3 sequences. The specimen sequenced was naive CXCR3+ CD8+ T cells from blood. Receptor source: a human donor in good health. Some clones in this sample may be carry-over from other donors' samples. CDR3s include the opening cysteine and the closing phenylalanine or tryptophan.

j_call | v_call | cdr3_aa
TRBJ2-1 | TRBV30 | CAWSRQANEQFF
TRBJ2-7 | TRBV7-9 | CASSIGTGGYEQYF
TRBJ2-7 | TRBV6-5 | CASSYSPGASSYEQYF
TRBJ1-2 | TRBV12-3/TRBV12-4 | CASSFATSYGYTF
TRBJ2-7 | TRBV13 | CASSLGSSYEQYF
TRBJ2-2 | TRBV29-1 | CSGTSMDTGELFF
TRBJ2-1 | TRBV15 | CATTSGEMAYNEQFF
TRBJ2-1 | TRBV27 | CASSSGTLWNEQFF
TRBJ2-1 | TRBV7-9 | CASSFSQGPGEQFF
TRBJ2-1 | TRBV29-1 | CSVETGQVEINEQFF
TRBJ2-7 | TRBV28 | CASSFPQGGSSYEQYF
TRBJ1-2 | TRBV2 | CASSEADSINYGYTF
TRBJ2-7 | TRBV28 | CASSLSSNVGSAYEQYF
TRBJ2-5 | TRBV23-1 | CASSRQGYKETQYF
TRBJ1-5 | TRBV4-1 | CASSLSGRNNQPQHF
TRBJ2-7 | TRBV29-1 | CSVMTGEYEQYF
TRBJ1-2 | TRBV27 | CASSLSGYGYTF
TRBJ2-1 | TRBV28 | CASSFEAGGVGEQFF
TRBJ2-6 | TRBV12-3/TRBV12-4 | CASRGVVVGANVLTF
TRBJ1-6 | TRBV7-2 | CASSTGTSYSYNSPLHF
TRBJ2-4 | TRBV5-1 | CASSLKADLAKNIQYF
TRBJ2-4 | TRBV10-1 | CASSESGQGKNIRYF
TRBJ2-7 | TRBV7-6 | CASSPQPTGTYEQYF
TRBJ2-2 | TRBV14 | CASSRDWGSATTGELFF
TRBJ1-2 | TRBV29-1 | CSVEVSYGYTF
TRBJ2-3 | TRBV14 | CASSPGSAQYF
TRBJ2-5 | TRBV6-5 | CASSSPRLPTLRGQETQYF
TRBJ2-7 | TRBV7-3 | CASSARQGAEQYF
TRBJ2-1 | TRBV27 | CASSPAGARLSEQFF
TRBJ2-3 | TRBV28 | CASNTGRGTDTQYF
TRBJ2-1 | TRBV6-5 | CASSYSPGDNEQFF
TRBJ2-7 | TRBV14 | CASSQPPTEDPYEQYF
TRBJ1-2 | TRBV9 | CASSVGGDAYTF
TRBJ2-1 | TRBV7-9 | CARDSEHPELYNEQFF
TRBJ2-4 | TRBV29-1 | CSVEDWGDGGLAKNIQYF
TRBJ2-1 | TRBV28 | CASSFVREQLF
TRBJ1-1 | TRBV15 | CATSDRPTEAFF
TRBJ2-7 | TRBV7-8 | CASSFNGASGLYEQYF
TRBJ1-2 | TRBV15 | CATSRDHFSAAYGYTF
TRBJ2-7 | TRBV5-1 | CASRLADSYEQYF
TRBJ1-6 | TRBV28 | CASSPIAGSLHF
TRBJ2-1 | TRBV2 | CASRGTRSSYNEQFF
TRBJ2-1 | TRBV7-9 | CASSSTSGRAIQRPHEQFF
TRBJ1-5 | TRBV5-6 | CASSLGRSQPQHF
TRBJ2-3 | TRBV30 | CAWSPPGTRRVTDTQYF
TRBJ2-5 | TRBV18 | CASSSGGHDQYF
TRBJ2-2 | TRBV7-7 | CASSLATGSGELFF
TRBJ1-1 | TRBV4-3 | CASSPNWAGPTEAFF
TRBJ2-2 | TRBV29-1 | CSVEVPGQANTGELFF
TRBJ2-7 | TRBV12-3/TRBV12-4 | CASSLGSGGNYEQYF
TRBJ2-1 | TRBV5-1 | CASSSTSGGNEQFF
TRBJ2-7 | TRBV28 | CASSWTSFLSEQYF
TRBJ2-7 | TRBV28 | CASRPRAQPYEQYF
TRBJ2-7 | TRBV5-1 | CASSLASQGAFNYEQYF
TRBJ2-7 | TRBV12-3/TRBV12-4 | CASSSGLAGVDEQYF
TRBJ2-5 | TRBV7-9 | CASSRFGGAYQETQYF
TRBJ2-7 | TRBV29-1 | CSVAWESNFSYEQYF